This entry describes one T cell receptor (beta chain). The data stem from a study of blood T cell repertoires in COVID-19. The V gene lost 0 bases and the J gene lost 0 bases, with 12 bases spanning the gap. CDR1 is KGHSH, CDR2 LQKENI, per germline. This CDR3 has 16 amino acids. Generated by immunoSEQ multiplex PCR, the TCRdb table keeps only in-frame clones and is missing some. The profile shows about 340,000 clones, around 82% of them singletons. The chain couples TRBV18 to TRBJ2-7; weak D call: TRBD1 (6 bases). The sample was peripheral blood. This TCR was recovered from a man aged 30 to 45 with active or convalescent COVID-19. CDR3 residues: CASSPPRTVSSYEQYF. CDR3 nucleotide sequence: TGTGCCAGCTCACCACCGCGGACAGTGAGCTCCTACGAGCAGTACTTC.